Listed here are 24 T cell receptor beta chains from one sample, sequenced in a study of cytomegalovirus exposure and HLA in healthy donors. The study ran its PCR with 60 Vbeta and 13 Jbeta primers. The protocol was immunoSEQ multiplex PCR, while the TCRdb copy is restricted to in-frame clones and leaves out a portion. The table shows about 150,000 clones, with 80% occurring only once. Sequencing was done on a sample of PBMCs. These receptors were obtained from a woman in her thirties or forties in good health and CMV-seronegative.

This clone appeared a single time. This sequence joins TRBV7-2 and TRBJ2-5, with D hard to call. In germline, CDR1 is SGHTA, CDR2 FQGNSA. V dropped 3 bases and J dropped 1 base, with 6 bases sitting between them. The CDR3 spans 13 residues. DNA of the CDR3: TGTGCCAGCAGCTTTCTTAGCCAAGAGACCCAGTACTTC. Translation: CASSFLSQETQYF.

The V call is TRBV11-2, the J call TRBJ1-1, with 7 bases matching TRBD1. J was trimmed by 3 bases and V by 1 base; bases with no gene match: 8. This CDR3 is built from 16 residues. Germline CDR1 and CDR2: SGHAT and FQNNGV. CDR3: CASSLVTGMGDTEAFF. DNA for the CDR3: TGTGCCAGCAGCTTAGTGACAGGGATGGGGGACACTGAAGCTTTCTTT.

The rearrangement joins TRBV5-4 to TRBJ2-3; D might be TRBD2 (5 bases). V was trimmed by 4 bases and J by 5 bases, leaving 14 bases between them. There are 14 residues in the CDR3. Germline-derived CDR1 and CDR2 are SGHNT and YYREEE (reference sequence). CDR3 bases: TGTGCCAGCAGCCCCCCGACTACGGTAGATACGCAGTATTTT. This gives the protein CASSPPTTVDTQYF. Together with reference TRBV5-4 and TRBJ2-3, the CDR3 gives the full variable domain: ETGVTQSPTHLIKTRGQQVTLRCSSQSGHNTVSWYQQALGQGPQFIFQYYREEENGRGNFPPRFSGLQFPNYSSELNVNALELDDSALYLCASSPPTTVDTQYFGPGTRLTVL.

This clone occurred once. The gene calls are TRBV7-2 and TRBJ1-1, with TRBD1 matching over 9 bases. Looked up from germline, CDR1 is SGHTA and CDR2 is FQGNSA. Germline trimming cut 4 bases from V and 1 base from J; bases unmatched to any gene: 13. This CDR3 has 18 residues. Here the CDR3 reads CASSSYHGGQGPNTEAFF. The CDR3 DNA reads TGTGCCAGCAGCTCGTATCACGGGGGACAGGGTCCGAACACTGAAGCTTTCTTT.

This chain links TRBV30 with TRBJ1-1, with 11 positions matching TRBD1. The germline V gene encodes CDR1 GTSNPN and CDR2 SVGIG (reference sequence). This CDR3 spans 16 amino acids. V was pared by 1 base and J by 4 bases, with 8 bases of the junction left unmatched. The CDR3 DNA reads as TGTGCCTGGAGTGCTGGAGAGGACAGGGGGCTCACTGAAGCTTTCTTT. Its protein is CAWSAGEDRGLTEAFF.

The chain uses TRBV2 and TRBJ2-1; D is uncertain. The CDR3 consists of 12 residues. Germline values: CDR1 SNHLY, CDR2 FYNNEI. V was shortened by 6 bases and J by 8 bases, with 11 bases between the two germline ends. The CDR3 region is CASRLDGHEQFF. In nucleotides, the CDR3 is TGTGCCAGCAGACTCGATGGGCATGAGCAGTTCTTC. Looking up the rest from reference TRBV2 and TRBJ2-1 gives the full variable domain: EPEVTQTPSHQVTQMGQEVILRCVPISNHLYFYWYRQILGQKVEFLVSFYNNEISEKSEIFDDQFSVERPDGSNFTLKIRSTKLEDSAMYFCASRLDGHEQFFGPGTRLTVL.

The chain recombines TRBV5-1 with TRBJ1-6; a weak D match, TRBD1 (5 bases). In germline, CDR1 is SGHRS, CDR2 YFSETQ. The CDR3 runs 14 residues. Trimming stripped 4 bases from V and 10 bases from J, with 15 bases between. The CDR3 sequence is CASSPQGDESPLHF. CDR3 nucleotides: TGCGCCAGCAGCCCCCAGGGTGATGAGTCACCCCTCCACTTT.

This clone was observed a single time. The V call is TRBV5-1, the J call TRBJ1-4, with D unresolved. The CDR3 totals 15 residues. Germline V gene data show CDR1 as SGHRS and CDR2 as YFSETQ. V was cut by 0 bases and J by 4 bases, with 10 bases left in between. CDR3 residues: CASSLAASGNEKLFF. CDR3 bases: TGCGCCAGCAGCTTGGCGGCATCGGGTAATGAAAAACTGTTTTTT.

This chain links TRBV19 with TRBJ2-1; 14 bases match TRBD2. Germline lookup yields CDR1 LNHDA and CDR2 SQIVND (reference sequence). The J segment lost 2 bases and the V segment lost 4 bases, leaving 7 bases of the junction unmatched. This CDR3 region has 18 residues. In DNA form, the CDR3 reads TGTGCCAGTAGTAAGGGGACTAGCGGGAGTAGCGCCTACAATGAGCAGTTCTTC. It is translated as CASSKGTSGSSAYNEQFF. Together with reference TRBV19 and TRBJ2-1, the CDR3 gives the full variable domain: DGGITQSPKYLFRKEGQNVTLSCEQNLNHDAMYWYRQDPGQGLRLIYYSQIVNDFQKGDIAEGYSVSREKKESFPLTVTSAQKNPTAFYLCASSKGTSGSSAYNEQFFGPGTRLTVL.

This rearrangement joins TRBV11-3 to TRBJ1-4; 8 bases match TRBD1. V gave up 5 bases and J gave up 6 bases; unmatched junction bases: 5. Germline-derived CDR1 and CDR2 are SGHNT and YENEEA. The CDR3 has 14 residues. This CDR3 reads CASSRQGRDEKLFF. CDR3 DNA: TGTGCCAGCAGCCGACAGGGGAGGGATGAAAAACTGTTTTTT.

V usage is TRBV11-2 and J usage is TRBJ1-1; 9 nucleotides align to TRBD1. Per germline, CDR1 SGHAT and CDR2 FQNNGV. The CDR3 is 14 amino acids. J gave up 4 bases and V 5 bases, and 5 bases lay outside the gene matches. Here the CDR3 reads CASSPGQGITEAFF. The CDR3 bases are TGTGCCAGCAGCCCCGGACAGGGGATCACTGAAGCTTTCTTT.

This chain links TRBV6-1 with TRBJ2-2; D unclear. Between the trimmed V and J ends, which lost 3 bases and 3 bases, there was a span of 11 bases. The CDR3 is made up of 15 amino acids. CDR1 and CDR2 from the germline V gene are MNHNS and SASEGT. CDR3 loop: CASSDPQFYTGELFF. The CDR3 DNA reads TGTGCCAGCAGTGATCCCCAATTTTACACCGGGGAGCTGTTTTTT.

The chain is built from TRBV7-3 and TRBJ1-2; 8 bases match TRBD1. V lost 5 bases to trimming and J lost 8 bases; unmatched junction nucleotides: 10. Germline V gives CDR1 SGHTA, CDR2 FQGTGA. The CDR3 contains 14 residues. CDR3 DNA: TGTGCCAGCAGCCCGACGATTTCAGGGGGCGGCTACACCTTC. Translating gives CASSPTISGGGYTF.

The chain couples TRBV19 to TRBJ2-7; 8 bases are shared with TRBD2. Germline V gene sequence: CDR1 LNHDA, CDR2 SQIVND (reference sequence). The CDR3 runs 14 residues. The junction had 7 bases not matched to a gene; V was cut back by 6 bases and J by 3 bases. CDR3 residues: CASSSPSGSYEQYF. The CDR3 DNA reads TGTGCCAGTAGCTCTCCGAGCGGGAGCTACGAGCAGTACTTC.

The V and J genes are TRBV7-2 and TRBJ2-7; the match to TRBD2 covers 14 bases. Germline V CDR1 and CDR2: SGHTA, FQGNSA. With V trimmed by 5 bases and J by 7 bases, 4 bases remained unmatched. The CDR3 is 14 amino acids. CDR3: CASSPGLAGVEQYF. The DNA of the CDR3 is TGTGCCAGCAGCCCGGGACTAGCGGGAGTAGAGCAGTACTTC.

The CDR3 protein is CASSGTKRLSYEQYF. The CDR3 bases are TGTGCCAGCAGCGGAACCAAGCGCCTTTCCTACGAGCAGTACTTC. This sequence joins TRBV5-6 and TRBJ2-7; D unresolved. Germline CDR1 is SGHDT and CDR2 is YYEEEE. The CDR3 length is 15 residues. The V gene lost 4 bases and the J gene lost 1 base, with 15 bases spanning the gap.

The J gene is TRBJ2-3, the V gene TRBV7-9, with 8 bases matching TRBD1. The CDR3 consists of 15 residues. V was pared by 2 bases and J by 4 bases, with 5 bases of the junction left unmatched. Germline lookup yields CDR1 SEHNR and CDR2 FQNEAQ (reference sequence). In DNA form, the CDR3 reads TGTGCCAGCAGCTTACTGACAGGGGTCGCAGATACGCAGTATTTT. This translates into CASSLLTGVADTQYF.

The rearrangement uses TRBV18 and TRBJ2-5; 13 bases agree with TRBD2. Germline CDR1 reads KGHSH; CDR2 reads LQKENI. The V gene end was trimmed by 3 bases and the J gene end by 6 bases; junction bases not matched to a gene: 7. This CDR3 is 16 amino acids long. The CDR3 loop is CASSPLLAGGLQTQYF. DNA of the CDR3: TGTGCCAGCTCACCGCTACTAGCGGGGGGGCTTCAGACCCAGTACTTC.

This chain uses TRBV7-2 with TRBJ2-1; 8 nucleotides agree with TRBD2. Losses at the gene ends were 5 bases for V and 9 bases for J; bases not matched to a gene: 9. This CDR3 has 14 amino acids. The germline V gene encodes CDR1 SGHTA and CDR2 FQGNSA. For the CDR3, the DNA is TGTGCCAGCAGCCAAAAGCGGGAGTCGGCTGAGCAGTTCTTC. This gives the protein CASSQKRESAEQFF.

The CDR3 loop reads CASSQLGTDSYEQYF. In nucleotides, the CDR3 is TGCGCCAGCAGCCAATTGGGGACAGACTCCTACGAGCAGTACTTC. The chain has TRBV4-1 and TRBJ2-7; 7 bases map to TRBD1. Germline values: CDR1 MGHRA, CDR2 YSYEKL. V lost 2 bases, J lost 0 bases, and 4 bases stayed unmatched. The CDR3 covers 15 residues.

The chain combines TRBV6-5 with TRBJ1-1, with TRBD1 identical over 7 bases. The CDR3 runs to 14 residues. CDR1 is MNHEY, CDR2 SVGAGI, per germline. The V gene end was trimmed by 6 bases and the J gene end by 6 bases; junction bases not matched to a gene: 10. The CDR3 DNA follows: TGTGCCAGCAGGGCACCGGGACAGAGGGCTGAAGCTTTCTTT. This encodes CASRAPGQRAEAFF.

About this clone itself: The junction and the germline gene differ at one end; a read error may be behind it. This chain joins TRBV9 and TRBJ2-3, with TRBD2 matching over 9 bases. CDR1 and CDR2 (germline): SGDLS, YYNGEE. The CDR3 runs 17 residues. In DNA, the CDR3 is TGTGTCAGCAGCCCTCCCGAGGAGCGGGAGGTATCAGATACGCAGTATTTT. As protein: CVSSPPEEREVSDTQYF.

V and J are TRBV5-4 and TRBJ1-2; unclear D gene. V lost 2 bases and J lost 5, with 10 bases in between. Looked up from germline, CDR1 is SGHNT and CDR2 is YYREEE (reference sequence). The CDR3 extends over 13 amino acids. Here the CDR3 reads CASSLNNPYGYTF. CDR3 nucleotides: TGTGCCAGCAGCTTAAACAACCCGTATGGCTACACCTTC.

This clone has more than one count but fewer than ten. The rearrangement joins TRBV7-3 to TRBJ2-1; D perhaps matches TRBD2 (5 bases). V lost 2 bases, J lost 2 bases, and 10 bases lay in between. Germline CDR1 is SGHTA and CDR2 is FQGTGA. The CDR3 consists of 15 residues. The CDR3 region has the DNA TGTGCCAGCAGCTTATCGGGAATCGCCTACAATGAGCAGTTCTTC. Translated, it gives CASSLSGIAYNEQFF.